This T cell receptor beta chain derives from a study of regulatory T cells. The study, taken as a whole, reports: Skewed V and J usage and few unique V-J pairs marked patient repertoires, most in Tregs.

The PCR used 52 TRBV and 13 TRBJ primers. TCRdb keeps only in-frame clones here, not all; method: immunoSEQ multiplex PCR. The sample has about 20,000 clones; over 85% are singletons. To note about this clone: What it binds is unknown.

This CDR3 spans 16 amino acids. Germline assignment: CDR1 SEHNR and CDR2 FQNEAQ (reference sequence). V lost 2 bases, J lost 6 bases, and 17 bases lay in between. This receptor was identified in a child aged 2-9 years with CD3G deficiency. V and J are TRBV7-9 and TRBJ2-1, with a possible D match to TRBD1 (6 bases). Sequenced: CD8+ T cells sorted from blood. DNA of the CDR3: TGTGCCAGCAGCTTAAGTTACGGACAGCTTTTCAATGAGCAGTTCTTC. This codes for CASSLSYGQLFNEQFF.